This T cell receptor (beta chain) is drawn from a study of PD-L1 blockade in urothelial cancer. As for the study in general: Blood analysis was done at 3 weeks (second dose) and 6 weeks after treatment began.

The V and J ends lost 5 bases and 3 bases respectively, with 9 bases between them. CDR1 and CDR2 from the germline V gene are SEHNR and FQNEAQ (reference sequence). The CDR3 is 13 amino acids. The time point is: pretreatment peripheral blood. TCRdb's copy holds only in-frame clones and misses some; the assay was immunoSEQ multiplex PCR. The repertoire holds tens of thousands of clones, 90% seen once, with about 1.7% in the top ten. The sequencing here drew on PBMCs, taken around atezolizumab (anti-PD-L1) treatment. The receptor was isolated from a man between 60 and 75 years old with urothelial cancer. The chain is built from TRBV7-9 and TRBJ2-3, with D maybe TRBD2 (5 bases). CDR3 bases: TGTGCCAGCAGCGGGAGTGGGACAGATACGCAGTATTTT. This translates into CASSGSGTDTQYF.